One and the same sample provided the 20 T cell receptor beta chains below, sequenced in a study of shared clonotypes between healthy human individuals. The naive CD8 fraction comprised CD45RO-negative cells positively selected for CCR7 and excluded terminally differentiated effector memory CD45RA+ cells. The protocol was immunoSEQ multiplex PCR, while the TCRdb copy is restricted to in-frame clones and leaves out a portion. The sample carries fewer than 800,000 clones, 92% recorded once. The sequencing sample was made of naive CD8+ T cells sorted from blood. The receptors were sampled from a man aged 25-45 years in good health.

The chain employs TRBV29-1 and TRBJ2-7; 9 nucleotides agree with TRBD2. The germline V gene encodes CDR1 SQVTM and CDR2 ANQGSEA. The trim removed 2 bases at V and 1 base at J, leaving 6 bases unmatched. This CDR3 contains 15 residues. The CDR3: CSVENPTSGSYEQYF. DNA for the CDR3: TGCAGCGTTGAAAATCCGACTAGCGGTTCCTACGAGCAGTACTTC.

The chain combines TRBV15 with TRBJ2-1; D gene unclear. Germline assignment: CDR1 LNHNV and CDR2 YYDKDF (reference sequence). The V gene lost 0 bases and the J gene lost 9 bases, with 12 bases spanning the gap. The CDR3 sequence is 14 residues long. The DNA for the CDR3 is TGTGCCACCAGCAGAGATCGGGCCCAAGGTGAGCAGTTCTTC. It is translated as CATSRDRAQGEQFF.

V usage is TRBV19 and J usage is TRBJ1-5, with 7 bases matching TRBD1. The CDR3 runs to 16 residues. With 4 bases clipped from V and 1 base from J, the junction kept 7 bases outside the gene matches. Per the germline V gene, CDR1 is LNHDA and CDR2 is SQIVND (reference sequence). The DNA for the CDR3 is TGTGCCAGTAGTACCTCTCCGGACAGGAGCAATCAGCCCCAGCATTTT. This gives the protein CASSTSPDRSNQPQHF.

The CDR3 bases are TGCGCCAGCAGCCAAGGAACAGGTTCAGGGGAGACCCAGTACTTC. The encoded protein is CASSQGTGSGETQYF. The V call is TRBV4-3, the J call TRBJ2-5, with a weak D call TRBD1 (5 bases). Germline lookup yields CDR1 LGHNA and CDR2 YSLEER. The CDR3 consists of 15 residues. The V end was cut by 1 base, the J end by 5 bases, with 14 bases between.

This chain connects TRBV6-5 to TRBJ2-7; 14 positions match TRBD2. The CDR3 extends over 15 amino acids. CDR1 is MNHEY and CDR2 is SVGAGI in the germline V gene. V lost 5 bases, J lost 6 bases, and 6 bases stayed unmatched. CDR3 DNA: TGTGCCAGCAGTACTCGACTAGCGGGAGGGTTCGAGCAGTACTTC. Its translation: CASSTRLAGGFEQYF.

The chain carries TRBV19 and TRBJ2-7; tentative D call: TRBD1 (6 bases). CDR3 length: 12 amino acids. Germline assignment: CDR1 LNHDA and CDR2 SQIVND (reference sequence). This chain's CDR3 is CVLQGFVEEQYF. CDR3 in DNA: TGTGTTTTACAGGGTTTCGTCGAAGAGCAGTACTTC.

The rearrangement joins TRBV9 to TRBJ2-7, with 8 bases lining up with TRBD2. Trimming took 0 bases from V and 5 from J; bases not matched to a gene: 7. Looked up from germline, CDR1 is SGDLS and CDR2 is YYNGEE. This CDR3 has 15 amino acids. The CDR3 loop reads CASSVGSGSSNEQYF. CDR3 coding DNA: TGTGCCAGCAGCGTAGGGAGCGGGAGTAGCAACGAGCAGTACTTC.

CDR3 amino acids: CASSFVSGSTDTQYF. The CDR3 region has the DNA TGTGCCAGCAGCTTTGTAAGCGGGAGTACAGATACGCAGTATTTT. The chain recombines TRBV13 with TRBJ2-3; TRBD2 aligns across 8 bases. The CDR3 sequence is 15 residues long. The trim removed 3 bases at V and 3 bases at J, leaving 5 bases unmatched. The germline CDR1 and CDR2 sequences are PRHDT and FYEKMQ (reference sequence).

J is TRBJ2-1 and V is TRBV11-2; no reliable D call. V dropped 3 bases and J dropped 2 bases, with 5 bases sitting between them. The germline V gene has CDR1 SGHAT and CDR2 FQNNGV. The length of the CDR3 is 13 residues. The CDR3 protein is CASSFPPYNEQFF. The CDR3 nucleotides read TGTGCCAGCAGCTTTCCCCCCTACAATGAGCAGTTCTTC.

The gene calls are TRBV6-5 and TRBJ2-1; D is perhaps TRBD2 (5 bases). Trimming took off 6 bases at V and 7 bases at J, with 19 bases between the two ends. The CDR3 extends over 15 amino acids. The germline V gene has CDR1 MNHEY and CDR2 SVGAGI. CDR3 DNA: TGTGCCAGCAGATTGGACTTTAGGCCTGGGAATGAGCAGTTCTTC. Protein: CASRLDFRPGNEQFF.

The chain joins TRBV5-1 to TRBJ2-2, with D perhaps TRBD2 (7 bases). From germline, CDR1 is SGHRS and CDR2 YFSETQ. V lost 4 bases and J 5 bases, leaving 21 bases between the germline ends. The CDR3 is made up of 17 amino acids. CDR3 sequence (DNA): TGCGCCAGCAGCGCAGCGGGGACACGAGAACCTACCGGGGAGCTGTTTTTT. This gives the protein CASSAAGTREPTGELFF.

The chain couples TRBV28 to TRBJ1-5; TRBD1 matches 8 bases. With 7 bases clipped from V and 2 bases from J, the junction kept 1 base outside the gene matches. Germline CDR1 reads MDHEN; CDR2 reads SYDVKM. CDR3 size: 13 residues. The CDR3 DNA reads as TGTGCCAGCACGACAGGGGGCAATCAGCCCCAGCATTTT. Protein sequence: CASTTGGNQPQHF.

V usage is TRBV5-4 and J usage is TRBJ2-5; 15 positions agree with TRBD2. The length of the CDR3 is 17 residues. V lost 0 bases and J lost 4; bases outside the gene matches: 4. Germline V gene data show CDR1 as SGHNT and CDR2 as YYREEE (reference sequence). The CDR3 is CASSLAGLAGGGETQYF. CDR3 sequence (DNA): TGTGCCAGCAGCTTGGCCGGACTAGCGGGAGGGGGAGAGACCCAGTACTTC.

V usage is TRBV7-9 and J usage is TRBJ2-7, with 7 positions matching TRBD1. V lost 4 bases, J lost 3 bases, and 12 bases stayed unmatched. The germline V gene encodes CDR1 SEHNR and CDR2 FQNEAQ (reference sequence). The CDR3 runs to 16 residues. The CDR3 nucleotides read TGTGCCAGCAGCTGGAGTCGGGTACAGGGGTTCTACGAGCAGTACTTC. This encodes CASSWSRVQGFYEQYF.

V and J are TRBV28 and TRBJ2-7; TRBD1 agrees at 7 bases. This CDR3 is 15 amino acids long. CDR1 is MDHEN and CDR2 is SYDVKM in the germline V gene. J lost 2 bases, V lost 1 base, and 5 bases had no gene match. CDR3 in DNA: TGTGCCAGCAGTTTATACCGGACAGGTCCCTACGAGCAGTACTTC. This translates into CASSLYRTGPYEQYF.

CDR3 in amino acids: CASSLDSRGRTDTQYF. The CDR3 DNA reads as TGTGCCAGCAGTTTAGATTCGAGGGGACGCACAGATACGCAGTATTTT. The rearrangement joins TRBV28 to TRBJ2-3; the D gene could be TRBD1 or TRBD2 (5 bases each). This CDR3 is built from 16 residues. V shed 2 bases and J shed 1 base, with 13 bases lying between them. Germline-derived CDR1 and CDR2 are MDHEN and SYDVKM.

This sequence joins TRBV14 and TRBJ2-7; TRBD2 is a possible D gene (5 bases). Trimming removed 1 base at V and 6 bases at J, with 10 bases between. Germline loops: CDR1 SGHDN, CDR2 FVKESK. The CDR3 has 13 amino acids. The DNA for the CDR3 is TGTGCCAGCAGCCAAGTTGGTAGCGTCGAGCAGTACTTC. Translation: CASSQVGSVEQYF.

The V and J genes are TRBV7-9 and TRBJ2-7; unclear D gene. Per the germline V gene, CDR1 is SEHNR and CDR2 is FQNEAQ (reference sequence). Trimming left V 7 bases short and J 4 bases short, with 8 bases between. CDR3 size: 11 residues. The CDR3 spells CASTKVYEQYF. CDR3 DNA: TGTGCCAGCACCAAAGTATACGAGCAGTACTTC.

The V and J genes are TRBV27 and TRBJ2-7; D ambiguous. This CDR3 region has 12 residues. Trimming shortened V by 9 bases and J by 2 bases, and 11 bases separated the two germline ends. CDR1 is MNHEY, CDR2 SMNVEV, per germline (reference sequence). DNA for the CDR3: TGTGCCAGTTGGGATCTAGCCTACGAGCAGTACTTC. Amino acid sequence: CASWDLAYEQYF.

This chain uses TRBV4-1 with TRBJ2-5; D may be TRBD1 (6 bases). This CDR3 region has 14 residues. Germline-derived CDR1 and CDR2 are MGHRA and YSYEKL. Trimming removed 1 base at V and 5 bases at J, with 11 bases between. CDR3 protein: CASSQVDSGETQYF. The CDR3 bases are TGCGCCAGCAGCCAAGTGGACAGTGGGGAGACCCAGTACTTC.